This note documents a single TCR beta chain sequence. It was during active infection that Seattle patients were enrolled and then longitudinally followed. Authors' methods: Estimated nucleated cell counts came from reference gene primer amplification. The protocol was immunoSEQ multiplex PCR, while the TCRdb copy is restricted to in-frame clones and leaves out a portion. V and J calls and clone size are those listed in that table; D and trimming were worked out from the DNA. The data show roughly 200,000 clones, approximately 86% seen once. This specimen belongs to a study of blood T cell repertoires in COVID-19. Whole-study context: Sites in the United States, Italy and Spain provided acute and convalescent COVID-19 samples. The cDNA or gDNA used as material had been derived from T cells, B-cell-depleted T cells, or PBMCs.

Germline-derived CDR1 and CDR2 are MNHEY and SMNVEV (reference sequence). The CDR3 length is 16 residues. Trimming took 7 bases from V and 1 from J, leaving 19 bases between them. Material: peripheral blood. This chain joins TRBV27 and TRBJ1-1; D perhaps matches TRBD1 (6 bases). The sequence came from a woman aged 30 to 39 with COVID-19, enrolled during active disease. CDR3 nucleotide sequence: TGTGCCAGCACCCTCTTTGGAAGGGGACAGAACACTGAAGCTTTCTTT. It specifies CASTLFGRGQNTEAFF.